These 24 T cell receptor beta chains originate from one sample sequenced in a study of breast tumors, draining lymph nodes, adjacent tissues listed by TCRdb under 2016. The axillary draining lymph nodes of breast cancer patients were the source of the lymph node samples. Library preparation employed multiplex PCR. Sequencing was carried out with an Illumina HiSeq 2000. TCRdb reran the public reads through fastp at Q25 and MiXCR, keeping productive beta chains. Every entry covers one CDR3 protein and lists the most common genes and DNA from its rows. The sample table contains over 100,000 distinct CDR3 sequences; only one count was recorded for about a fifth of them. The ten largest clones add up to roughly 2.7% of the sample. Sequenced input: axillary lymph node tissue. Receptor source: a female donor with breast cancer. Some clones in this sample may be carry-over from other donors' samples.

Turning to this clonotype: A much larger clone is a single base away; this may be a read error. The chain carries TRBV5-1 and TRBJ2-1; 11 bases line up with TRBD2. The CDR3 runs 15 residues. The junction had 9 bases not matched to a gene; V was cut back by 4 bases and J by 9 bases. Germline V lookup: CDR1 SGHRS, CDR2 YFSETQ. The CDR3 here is CASSVLAGVESEQFF. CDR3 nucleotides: TGCGCCAGCAGCGTACTAGCGGGAGTAGAGAGTGAGCAGTTCTTC.

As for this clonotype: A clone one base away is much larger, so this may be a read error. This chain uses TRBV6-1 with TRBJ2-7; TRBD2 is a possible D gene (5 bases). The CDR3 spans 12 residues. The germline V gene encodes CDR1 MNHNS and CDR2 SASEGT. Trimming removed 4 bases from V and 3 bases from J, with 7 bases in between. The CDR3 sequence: CASSGGFYEQYF. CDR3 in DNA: TGTGCCAGCAGTGGAGGGTTCTACGAGCAGTACTTC.

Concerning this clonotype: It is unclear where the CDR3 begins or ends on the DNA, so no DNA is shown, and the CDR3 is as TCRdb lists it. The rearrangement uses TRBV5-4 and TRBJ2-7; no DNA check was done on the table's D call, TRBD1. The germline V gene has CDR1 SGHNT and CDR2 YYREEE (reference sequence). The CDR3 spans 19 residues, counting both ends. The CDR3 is CASSFYICSATVHRGEQYF.

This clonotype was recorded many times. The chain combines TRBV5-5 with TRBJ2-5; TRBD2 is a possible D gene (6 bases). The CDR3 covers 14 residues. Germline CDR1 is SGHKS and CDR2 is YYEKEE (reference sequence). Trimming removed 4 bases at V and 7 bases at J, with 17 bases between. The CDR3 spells CASSPPTGLTTQYF. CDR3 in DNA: TGTGCCAGCAGCCCACCGACCGGACTAACGACCCAGTACTTC.

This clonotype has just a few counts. The CDR3 loop is CASSPIISGANVLTF. The CDR3 bases are TGTGCCAGCAGTCCGATTATCTCTGGGGCCAACGTCCTGACTTTC. The V and J genes are TRBV3-1 and TRBJ2-6, with D unresolved. The CDR3 spans 15 residues. Trimming pared 6 bases from V and 0 bases from J, leaving 9 bases between. Germline-derived CDR1 and CDR2 are LGHDT and YNNKEL (reference sequence).

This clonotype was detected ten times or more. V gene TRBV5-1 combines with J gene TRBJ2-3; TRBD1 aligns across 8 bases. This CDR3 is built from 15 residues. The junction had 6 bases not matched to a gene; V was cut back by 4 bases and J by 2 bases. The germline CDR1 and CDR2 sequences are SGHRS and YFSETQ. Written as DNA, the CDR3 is TGCGCCAGCAGCACCGGACAGGGCTACACAGATACGCAGTATTTT. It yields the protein CASSTGQGYTDTQYF.

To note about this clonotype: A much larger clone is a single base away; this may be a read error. CDR3: CASSLYSGGGTQYF. CDR3 nucleotide sequence: TGTGCCAGCAGCTTATATTCGGGGGGAGGGACCCAGTACTTC. The chain carries TRBV7-2 and TRBJ2-5; 7 bases match TRBD2. V was pared by 2 bases and J by 7 bases, with 7 bases of the junction left unmatched. The CDR3 length is 14 residues. Looked up from germline, CDR1 is SGHTA and CDR2 is FQGNSA.

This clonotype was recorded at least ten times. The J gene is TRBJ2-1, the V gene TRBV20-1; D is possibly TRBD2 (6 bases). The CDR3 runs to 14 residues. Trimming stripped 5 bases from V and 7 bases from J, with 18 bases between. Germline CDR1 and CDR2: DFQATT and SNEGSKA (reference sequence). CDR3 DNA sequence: TGCAGTGCTGGGGACTCCCGGCCTACAAATGAGCAGTTCTTC. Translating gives CSAGDSRPTNEQFF.

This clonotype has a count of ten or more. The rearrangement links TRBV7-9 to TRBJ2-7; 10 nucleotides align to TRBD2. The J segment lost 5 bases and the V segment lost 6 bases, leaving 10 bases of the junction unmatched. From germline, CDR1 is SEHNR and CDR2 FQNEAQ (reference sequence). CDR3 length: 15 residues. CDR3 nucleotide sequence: TGTGCCAGCAGTCAGATAGCGGGAGGAAGGGACGAGCAGTACTTC. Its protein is CASSQIAGGRDEQYF.

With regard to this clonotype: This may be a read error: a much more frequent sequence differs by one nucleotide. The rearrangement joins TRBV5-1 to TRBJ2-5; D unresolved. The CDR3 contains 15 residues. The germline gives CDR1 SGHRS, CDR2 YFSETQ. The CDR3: CASSLEGSPQETQCF. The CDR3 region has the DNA TGCGCCAGCAGCTTGGAAGGGTCACCGCAAGAGACCCAGTGCTTC.

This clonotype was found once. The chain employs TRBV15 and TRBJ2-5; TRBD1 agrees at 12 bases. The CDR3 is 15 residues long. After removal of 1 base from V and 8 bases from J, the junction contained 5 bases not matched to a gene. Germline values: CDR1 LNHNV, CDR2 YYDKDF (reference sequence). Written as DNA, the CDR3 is TGTGCCACCAGCAGAGGGGGACAGGGGGCGGACACCCAGTACTTC. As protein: CATSRGGQGADTQYF.

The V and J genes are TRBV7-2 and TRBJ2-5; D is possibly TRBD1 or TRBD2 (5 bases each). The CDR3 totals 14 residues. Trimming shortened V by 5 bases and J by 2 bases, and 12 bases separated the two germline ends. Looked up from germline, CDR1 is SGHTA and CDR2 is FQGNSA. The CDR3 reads CASSRTWGQETQYF. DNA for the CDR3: TGTGCCAGCAGCCGCACTTGGGGGCAAGAGACCCAGTACTTC.

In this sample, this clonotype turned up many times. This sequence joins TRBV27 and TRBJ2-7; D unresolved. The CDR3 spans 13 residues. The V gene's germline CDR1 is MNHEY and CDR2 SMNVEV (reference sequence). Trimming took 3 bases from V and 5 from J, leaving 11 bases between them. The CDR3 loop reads CASSFRLRDEQYF. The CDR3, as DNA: TGTGCCAGCAGTTTCCGCCTAAGGGACGAGCAGTACTTC.

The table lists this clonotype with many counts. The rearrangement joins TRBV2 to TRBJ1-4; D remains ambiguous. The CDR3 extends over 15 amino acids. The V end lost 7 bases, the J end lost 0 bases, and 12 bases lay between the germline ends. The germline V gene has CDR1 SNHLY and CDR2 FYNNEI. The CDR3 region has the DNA TGTGCCAGCATTTTCGACGGTACAACTAATGAAAAACTGTTTTTT. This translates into CASIFDGTTNEKLFF.

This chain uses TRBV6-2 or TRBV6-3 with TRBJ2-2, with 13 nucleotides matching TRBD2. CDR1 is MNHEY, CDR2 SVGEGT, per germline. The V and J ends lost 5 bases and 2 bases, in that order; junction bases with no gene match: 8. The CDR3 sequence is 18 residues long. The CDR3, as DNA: TGTGCCAGCAGTGCCCAACTAGCGGGAGGGCCAAACACCGGGGAGCTGTTTTTT. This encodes CASSAQLAGGPNTGELFF.

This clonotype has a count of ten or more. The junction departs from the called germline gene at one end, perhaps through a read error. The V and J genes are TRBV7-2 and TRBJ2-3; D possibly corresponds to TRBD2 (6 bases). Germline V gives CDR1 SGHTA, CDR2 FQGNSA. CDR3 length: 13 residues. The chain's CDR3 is CASSSTIGTANDF. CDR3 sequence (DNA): TGTGCCAGCAGCTCGACTATTGGGACTGCAAACGACTTT.

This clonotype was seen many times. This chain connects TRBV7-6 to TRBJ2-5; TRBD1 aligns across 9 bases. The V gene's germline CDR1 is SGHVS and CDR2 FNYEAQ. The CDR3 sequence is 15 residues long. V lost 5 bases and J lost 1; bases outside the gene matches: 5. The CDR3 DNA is TGTGCCAGCAGCCAAACAGGGGGCATCCAAGAGACCCAGTACTTC. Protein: CASSQTGGIQETQYF.

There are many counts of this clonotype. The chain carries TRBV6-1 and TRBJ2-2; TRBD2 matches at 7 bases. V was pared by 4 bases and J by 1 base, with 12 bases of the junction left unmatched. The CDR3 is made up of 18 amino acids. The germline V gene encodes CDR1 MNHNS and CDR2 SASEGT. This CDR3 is CASSGNGRASGNTGELFF. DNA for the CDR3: TGTGCCAGCAGTGGGAATGGCAGGGCTAGCGGGAACACCGGGGAGCTGTTTTTT.

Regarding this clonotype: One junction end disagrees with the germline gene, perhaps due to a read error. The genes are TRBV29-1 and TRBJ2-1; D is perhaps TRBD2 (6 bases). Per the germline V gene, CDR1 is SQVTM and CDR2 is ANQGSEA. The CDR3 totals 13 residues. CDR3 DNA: TGCAGCGCCTACGGGAGTTCCTACGATGAGCAGTTCTTC. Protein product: CSAYGSSYDEQFF.

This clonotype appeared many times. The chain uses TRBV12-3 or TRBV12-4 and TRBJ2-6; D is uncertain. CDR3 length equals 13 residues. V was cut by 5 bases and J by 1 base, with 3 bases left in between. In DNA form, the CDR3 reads TGTGCCAGCAGTCATTCTGGGGCCAACGTCCTGACTTTC. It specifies CASSHSGANVLTF.

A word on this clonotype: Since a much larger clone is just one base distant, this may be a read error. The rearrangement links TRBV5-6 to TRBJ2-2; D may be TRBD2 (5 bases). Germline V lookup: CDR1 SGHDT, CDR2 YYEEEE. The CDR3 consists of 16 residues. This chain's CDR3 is CASSLASVLTTGELSF. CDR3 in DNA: TGTGCCAGCAGCTTGGCCTCGGTGTTAACGACCGGGGAGCTGTCTTTT.

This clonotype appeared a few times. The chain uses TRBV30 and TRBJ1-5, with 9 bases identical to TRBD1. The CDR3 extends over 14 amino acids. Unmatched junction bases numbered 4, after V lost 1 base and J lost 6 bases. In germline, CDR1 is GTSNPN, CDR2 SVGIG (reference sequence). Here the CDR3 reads CAWSGTGGGQPQHF. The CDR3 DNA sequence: TGTGCCTGGAGTGGCACAGGGGGCGGTCAGCCCCAGCATTTT.

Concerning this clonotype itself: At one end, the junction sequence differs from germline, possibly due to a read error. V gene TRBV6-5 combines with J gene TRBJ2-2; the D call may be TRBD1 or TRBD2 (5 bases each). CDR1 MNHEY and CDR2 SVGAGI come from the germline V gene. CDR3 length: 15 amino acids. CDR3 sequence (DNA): TGTACCAGCAGTTACTCGGGGCCACGGGCCGGGGAGCTGTTTTTT. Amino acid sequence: CTSSYSGPRAGELFF.

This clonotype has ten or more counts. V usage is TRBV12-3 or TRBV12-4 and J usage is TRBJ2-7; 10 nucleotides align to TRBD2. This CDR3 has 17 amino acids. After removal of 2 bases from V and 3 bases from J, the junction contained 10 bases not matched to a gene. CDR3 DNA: TGTGCCAGCAGTTTAAAACTTACTAGCGGGGATTACTACGAGCAGTACTTC. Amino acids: CASSLKLTSGDYYEQYF.